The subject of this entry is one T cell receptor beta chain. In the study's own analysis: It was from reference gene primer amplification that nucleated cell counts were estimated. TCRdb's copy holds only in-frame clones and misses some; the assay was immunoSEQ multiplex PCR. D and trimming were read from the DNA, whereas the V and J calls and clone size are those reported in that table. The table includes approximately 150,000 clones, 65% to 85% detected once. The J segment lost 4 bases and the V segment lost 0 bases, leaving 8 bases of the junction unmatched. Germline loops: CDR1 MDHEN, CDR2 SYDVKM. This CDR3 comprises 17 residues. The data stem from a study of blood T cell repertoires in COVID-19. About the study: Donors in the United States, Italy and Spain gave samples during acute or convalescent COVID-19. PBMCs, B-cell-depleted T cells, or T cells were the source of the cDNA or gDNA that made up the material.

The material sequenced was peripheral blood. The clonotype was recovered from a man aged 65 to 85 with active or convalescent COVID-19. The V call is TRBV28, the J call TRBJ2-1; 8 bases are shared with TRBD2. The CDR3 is CASSLWPDGREYNEQFF. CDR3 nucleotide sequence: TGTGCCAGCAGTTTATGGCCTGACGGGAGGGAATACAATGAGCAGTTCTTC.